This T cell receptor (beta chain) was captured in a study of identical twins. The germline V gene encodes CDR1 MDHEN and CDR2 SYDVKM. The CDR3 has 17 amino acids. V dropped 3 bases and J dropped 5; count of bases not matched to a gene: 6. TCRdb recomputed calls from the 5' RACE reads with MiXCR, one row per CDR3 protein. The repertoire has about 810,000 distinct CDR3 sequences, 12% of them found once; the top ten carry 1.5% to 2%. These data are also associated with another study on yellow fever vaccine responses in identical twins.

This sequence joins TRBV28 and TRBJ2-1; TRBD2 matches at 14 bases. Sequenced sample: PBMCs. The receptor was isolated from a woman in her late teens or twenties in good health. The CDR3 DNA follows: TGTGCCAGCAGTTTCGGGACTAGCGGGAGAGTCCACAATGAGCAGTTCTTC. This codes for CASSFGTSGRVHNEQFF. Full variable domain (missing parts from reference TRBV28 and TRBJ2-1): DVKVTQSSRYLVKRTGEKVFLECVQDMDHENMFWYRQDPGLGLRLIYFSYDVKMKEKGDIPEGYSVSREKKERFSLILESASTNQTSMYLCASSFGTSGRVHNEQFFGPGTRLTVL.